The 32 T cell receptor beta chains presented below share a single source sample, sequenced in a study of blood T cell repertoires in COVID-19. TCRdb's table, derived via immunoSEQ multiplex PCR, lists solely in-frame clones and lacks some. The data show approximately 190,000 clones, approximately 79% seen once. Sequenced: peripheral blood. The receptors originated from a man aged 25-45 years with active or convalescent COVID-19.

The chain combines TRBV27 with TRBJ1-5; 8 bases match TRBD1. V was pared by 7 bases and J by 5 bases, with 7 bases of the junction left unmatched. CDR1 and CDR2 (germline): MNHEY, SMNVEV (reference sequence). This CDR3 is built from 14 residues. CDR3 DNA: TGTGCCAGCAAGGGAGCAGGGGGCTATCAGCCCCAGCATTTT. Amino acid sequence: CASKGAGGYQPQHF.

V usage is TRBV6-5 and J usage is TRBJ1-5; D is unclear. CDR1 is MNHEY, CDR2 SVGAGI, per germline. The V end lost 6 bases, the J end lost 5 bases, and 11 bases lay between the germline ends. The CDR3 is made up of 13 amino acids. CDR3 DNA sequence: TGTGCCAGCAGCGAGGGCCCCGATCAGCCCCAGCATTTT. Translating gives CASSEGPDQPQHF.

The CDR3, as DNA: TGTGCCAGCTCACGATCACAGGGTTACGGCACTGAAGCTTTCTTT. Its translation: CASSRSQGYGTEAFF. The J gene is TRBJ1-1, the V gene TRBV18; possibly TRBD1 for D (6 bases). Germline V lookup: CDR1 KGHSH, CDR2 LQKENI. Trimming shortened V by 4 bases and J by 4 bases, and 16 bases separated the two germline ends. CDR3 length: 15 residues.

The rearrangement uses TRBV9 and TRBJ1-4; TRBD1 aligns across 9 bases. Germline-derived CDR1 and CDR2 are SGDLS and YYNGEE. The CDR3 runs to 14 residues. V dropped 3 bases and J dropped 8; count of bases not matched to a gene: 5. In DNA, the CDR3 is TGTGCCAGCAGCGCTGGACAGGGGAACGAAAAACTGTTTTTT. This codes for CASSAGQGNEKLFF.

V and J are TRBV12-3 or TRBV12-4 and TRBJ2-1; no firm D call. The CDR3 loop spans 13 amino acids. V lost 6 bases and J 6 bases, leaving 12 bases between the germline ends. The CDR3 coding sequence is TGTGCCAGCAGCACTATATTGGGCAATGAGCAGTTCTTC. Translated, it gives CASSTILGNEQFF.

The rearrangement joins TRBV7-9 to TRBJ1-1; D remains ambiguous. The CDR3 loop spans 11 amino acids. V lost 5 bases and J 7 bases, leaving 8 bases between the germline ends. Germline V gene sequence: CDR1 SEHNR, CDR2 FQNEAQ (reference sequence). CDR3 sequence: CASSAGFEAFF. The DNA for the CDR3 is TGTGCCAGCAGCGCAGGATTTGAAGCTTTCTTT.

J is TRBJ2-1 and V is TRBV25-1, with D maybe TRBD2 (7 bases). The CDR3 extends over 15 amino acids. Trimming stripped 11 bases from V and 0 bases from J, with 17 bases between. From germline, CDR1 is MGHDK and CDR2 SYGVNS. The CDR3 DNA reads TGTGCCTCAGGGGCTAGCGGACCCTCCTACAATGAGCAGTTCTTC. Translating it yields CASGASGPSYNEQFF.

The V call is TRBV3-1 (or the pseudogene TRBV3-2), the J call TRBJ2-3; tentatively, D is TRBD1 (6 bases). The CDR3 consists of 15 residues. Germline CDR1 reads LGHDT; CDR2 reads YNNKEL (reference sequence). Trimming shortened V by 5 bases and J by 0 bases, and 12 bases separated the two germline ends. The CDR3 protein is CASSTRGQSTDTQYF. The DNA of the CDR3 is TGTGCCAGCAGCACCCGCGGACAGAGCACAGATACGCAGTATTTT.

V and J are TRBV6-5 and TRBJ2-1; 11 bases are a match to TRBD2. V was pared by 8 bases and J by 9 bases, with 6 bases of the junction left unmatched. This CDR3 is 13 amino acids long. Germline V gene lookup returns CDR1 MNHEY and CDR2 SVGAGI. The CDR3 reads CASPGLAGSEQFF. The CDR3 nucleotides are TGTGCCAGCCCAGGACTAGCGGGCAGTGAGCAGTTCTTC.

The CDR3 protein is CASSSVGTGGGDTQYF. The DNA of the CDR3 is TGTGCCAGCAGCTCTGTAGGGACAGGGGGCGGAGATACGCAGTATTTT. The chain uses TRBV5-4 and TRBJ2-3; TRBD1 agrees at 12 bases. Losses at the gene ends were 3 bases for V and 5 bases for J; bases not matched to a gene: 7. Germline V lookup: CDR1 SGHNT, CDR2 YYREEE (reference sequence). The CDR3 covers 16 residues.

CDR3 DNA: TGTGCCAGCAGCTCTAGGGACTACAGCTCCTACGAGCAGTACTTC. It encodes CASSSRDYSSYEQYF. The chain couples TRBV7-2 to TRBJ2-7, with TRBD2 matching 7 bases. CDR1 and CDR2 (germline): SGHTA, FQGNSA. The CDR3 covers 15 residues. Trimming at V came to 4 bases and at J to 0 bases, leaving 6 bases not matched to a gene.

The chain recombines TRBV7-9 with TRBJ2-1; 9 nucleotides align to TRBD1. In germline, CDR1 is SEHNR, CDR2 FQNEAQ (reference sequence). V was clipped by 4 bases and J by 10 bases; unmatched bases: 5. The CDR3 spans 13 residues. This CDR3 reads CASSSDRGREQFF. The CDR3 DNA follows: TGTGCCAGCAGCTCGGACAGGGGACGGGAGCAGTTCTTC.

J is TRBJ2-2 and V is TRBV7-2; 13 bases agree with TRBD2. The CDR3 runs to 19 residues. Germline V gene data show CDR1 as SGHTA and CDR2 as FQGNSA. The ends lost 3 bases at V and 0 bases at J; junction bases unmatched: 7. CDR3 sequence: CASSFVGTSGAPNTGELFF. The DNA of the CDR3 is TGTGCCAGCAGCTTTGTTGGGACTAGCGGGGCCCCGAACACCGGGGAGCTGTTTTTT.

For the CDR3, the DNA is TGTGCCAGCAGCCGGGTCGCAGGGCTGGGGAACACTGAAGCTTTCTTT. Its protein product is CASSRVAGLGNTEAFF. The chain recombines TRBV7-9 with TRBJ1-1, with D maybe TRBD1 (5 bases). This CDR3 spans 16 amino acids. V was clipped by 5 bases and J by 1 base, with 17 bases between them. Germline lookup yields CDR1 SEHNR and CDR2 FQNEAQ (reference sequence).

The J gene is TRBJ1-5, the V gene TRBV24-1, with a possible D match to TRBD1 (6 bases). The germline V gene encodes CDR1 KGHDR and CDR2 SFDVKD. V dropped 4 bases and J dropped 3 bases, with 15 bases sitting between them. This CDR3 has 16 residues. CDR3 nucleotides: TGTGCCACCAGTGACTCTCGACAGGTTGACAATCAGCCCCAGCATTTT. It codes for CATSDSRQVDNQPQHF.

The chain combines TRBV6-6 with TRBJ2-1, with 8 bases identical to TRBD2. V shed 6 bases, J shed 2 bases, and the junction held 9 bases outside the gene matches. The germline CDR1 and CDR2 sequences are MNHNY and SVGAGI (reference sequence). The CDR3 spans 16 residues. CDR3 sequence reads: CASRLTSGATYNEQFF. Written as DNA, the CDR3 is TGTGCCAGCAGACTAACTAGCGGAGCCACCTACAATGAGCAGTTCTTC.

The rearrangement joins TRBV19 to TRBJ2-7; 8 bases fit TRBD1. Germline V gene sequence: CDR1 LNHDA, CDR2 SQIVND (reference sequence). V lost 1 base to trimming and J lost 2 bases; unmatched junction nucleotides: 7. The CDR3 consists of 16 residues. CDR3 sequence (DNA): TGTGCCAGTAGTATAGTTCCCACAGGGGGGACCTACGAGCAGTACGTC. Amino acid sequence: CASSIVPTGGTYEQYV.

This clone was recorded at least ten times. The V and J genes are TRBV9 and TRBJ2-1; TRBD1 matches at 9 bases. Germline assignment: CDR1 SGDLS and CDR2 YYNGEE. V gave up 0 bases and J gave up 6 bases; unmatched junction bases: 13. The CDR3 spans 18 residues. The CDR3 sequence: CASSVEGQGPVAGNEQFF. The CDR3 nucleotides are TGTGCCAGCAGCGTAGAGGGACAGGGTCCCGTAGCGGGCAATGAGCAGTTCTTC.

This clone was seen a few times. V usage is TRBV7-9 and J usage is TRBJ1-1; D is undetermined. This CDR3 has 16 residues. V lost 0 bases and J 0 bases, leaving 11 bases between the germline ends. In germline, CDR1 is SEHNR, CDR2 FQNEAQ (reference sequence). In DNA form, the CDR3 reads TGTGCCAGCAGCTTAGCGGGAGGGAGACTGAACACTGAAGCTTTCTTT. It encodes CASSLAGGRLNTEAFF.

This clone was counted only a few times. Other DNA sequences in the sample encode the same CDR3. The rearrangement uses TRBV28 and TRBJ1-2, with 7 nucleotides matching TRBD1. Germline assignment: CDR1 MDHEN and CDR2 SYDVKM. V shed 3 bases, J shed 2 bases, and the junction held 0 bases outside the gene matches. This CDR3 contains 13 residues. CDR3 nucleotide sequence: TGTGCCAGCAGTTTGGGACAGAACTATGGCTACACCTTC. Its translation: CASSLGQNYGYTF.

This CDR3 is CASSRTGVDEQFF. As DNA, the CDR3 is TGCGCCAGCTCGAGGACAGGGGTGGATGAGCAGTTCTTC. The rearrangement links TRBV5-1 to TRBJ2-1, with TRBD1 identical over 9 bases. Germline loops: CDR1 SGHRS, CDR2 YFSETQ. The CDR3 is made up of 13 amino acids. After removal of 7 bases from V and 8 bases from J, the junction contained 7 bases not matched to a gene.

The chain has TRBV24-1 and TRBJ2-2, with D perhaps matching TRBD1 (6 bases). The germline V gene has CDR1 KGHDR and CDR2 SFDVKD. Trimming removed 3 bases at V and 5 bases at J, with 21 bases between. This CDR3 comprises 18 residues. The CDR3 region has the DNA TGTGCCACCAGTGATCGCCAACCCCGACAGGTTGGAACCGGGGAGCTGTTTTTT. Its translation: CATSDRQPRQVGTGELFF.

The CDR3 bases are TGTGCCAGCAGCGCTAACGGACAGGGAAATAATCAGCCCCAGCATTTT. The encoded protein is CASSANGQGNNQPQHF. The chain joins TRBV28 to TRBJ1-5; 8 bases are shared with TRBD1. CDR1 and CDR2 (germline): MDHEN, SYDVKM. Trimming took 6 bases from V and 4 from J; bases not matched to a gene: 11. There are 16 residues in the CDR3. Drawing the rest from reference TRBV28 and TRBJ1-5, the complete variable domain is DVKVTQSSRYLVKRTGEKVFLECVQDMDHENMFWYRQDPGLGLRLIYFSYDVKMKEKGDIPEGYSVSREKKERFSLILESASTNQTSMYLCASSANGQGNNQPQHFGDGTRLSIL.

The chain links TRBV6-5 to TRBJ1-2, with TRBD1 identical over 9 bases. In germline, CDR1 is MNHEY, CDR2 SVGAGI. The CDR3 is made up of 15 amino acids. Trimming removed 6 bases from V and 2 bases from J; junction bases left unmatched: 7. The CDR3 reads CASRQQGATNYGYTF. DNA of the CDR3: TGTGCCAGCAGGCAACAGGGGGCGACGAACTATGGCTACACCTTC.

The gene calls are TRBV28 and TRBJ1-2; D perhaps matches TRBD1 (5 bases). Trimming stripped 4 bases from V and 4 bases from J, with 19 bases between. This CDR3 comprises 16 residues. Germline values: CDR1 MDHEN, CDR2 SYDVKM. CDR3 loop: CASSSYLTGEGYGYTF. In DNA, the CDR3 is TGTGCCAGCAGTTCCTATTTGACGGGGGAGGGCTATGGCTACACCTTC.

This chain connects TRBV2 to TRBJ1-6; no clear D gene. This CDR3 comprises 11 residues. V was pared by 7 bases and J by 11 bases, with 9 bases between. CDR1 and CDR2 from the germline V gene are SNHLY and FYNNEI. Here the CDR3 DNA reads TGTGCCAGCACCCTAAAACCACCCCTCCACTTT. It codes for CASTLKPPLHF.

The CDR3 DNA is TGTGCCAGCTCCCTAAGTATTCCGGGAGCTTTCTTT. This codes for CASSLSIPGAFF. J is TRBJ1-1 and V is TRBV2, with unresolved D. The germline V and J ends were trimmed by 8 bases and 10 bases, with 17 bases remaining between them. Looked up from germline, CDR1 is SNHLY and CDR2 is FYNNEI. This CDR3 has 12 amino acids.

Only one count was recorded for this clone. The chain uses TRBV6-6 and TRBJ1-5, with no clear D. With 4 bases removed from V and 7 bases from J, the gap between germline ends came to 20 bases. The germline gives CDR1 MNHNY, CDR2 SVGAGI (reference sequence). The CDR3 sequence is 16 residues long. The CDR3 spells CASSSTSTGMRQPQHF. The CDR3, as DNA: TGTGCCAGCAGTTCAACCTCGACGGGGATGAGGCAGCCCCAGCATTTT.

J is TRBJ2-5 and V is TRBV5-4, with 8 nucleotides matching TRBD1. Germline V gives CDR1 SGHNT, CDR2 YYREEE (reference sequence). The CDR3 is 15 amino acids. Trimming took 0 bases from V and 5 from J; bases not matched to a gene: 6. CDR3 coding DNA: TGTGCCAGCAGCTTGGTCCAGGGGGCGAGGGAGACCCAGTACTTC. It translates to CASSLVQGARETQYF.

The chain recombines TRBV27 with TRBJ1-6; D is unresolved. The V end lost 9 bases, the J end lost 0 bases, and 18 bases lay between the germline ends. This CDR3 region has 17 residues. Germline V gene lookup returns CDR1 MNHEY and CDR2 SMNVEV (reference sequence). The CDR3: CASKVYVGSSYNSPLHF. Written as DNA, the CDR3 is TGTGCCAGTAAGGTTTATGTCGGGAGCTCCTATAATTCACCCCTCCACTTT.

The chain links TRBV13 to TRBJ2-1; D is perhaps TRBD2 (6 bases). V was cut by 3 bases and J by 13 bases, with 13 bases left in between. Germline values: CDR1 PRHDT, CDR2 FYEKMQ (reference sequence). This CDR3 is built from 12 residues. CDR3 protein: CASSFPGTEQFF. CDR3 in DNA: TGTGCCAGCAGCTTTCCCGGGACTGAACAGTTCTTC.

The chain uses TRBV30 and TRBJ2-5; D is possibly TRBD1 (5 bases). CDR3 length equals 13 residues. Germline CDR1 is GTSNPN and CDR2 is SVGIG (reference sequence). The V end was cut by 6 bases, the J end by 5 bases, with 16 bases between. The CDR3 DNA sequence: TGTGCCTGCTTGGGGCCGGAGAAGGAGACCCAGTACTTC. Its translation is CACLGPEKETQYF.